This T cell receptor (beta chain) came from a study of CD8+CD57+ T cells in acquired aplastic anemia. Study-level information: DNA recovered from sorted CD4+ and CD8+ cells had a mean of approximately 3.5 ug.

CDR3 and TCR beta VDJ profiling relied on genomic DNA as the template. Using its own MiXCR run on the reads, TCRdb lists one record per CDR3 protein. The sample lists fewer than 200,000 distinct CDR3 sequences, less than 50% occurring once. CD8+CD57+ cell expansion, shown by flow cytometry, had occurred in the patients selected for sequencing. At least ten counts were recorded for this clonotype. This CDR3 is 16 amino acids long. V shed 0 bases and J shed 4 bases, with 17 bases lying between them. From germline, CDR1 is SQVTM and CDR2 ANQGSEA. The chain carries TRBV29-1 and TRBJ2-3; D possibly uses TRBD1 or TRBD2 (7 bases each). The TCR sequence derives from a human donor with aplastic anemia. The specimen sequenced was sorted CD4+, CD8+, or CD8+CD57+ T cells (not recorded which) from PBMCs. The CDR3 nucleotides read TGCAGCGTTGAAGATACGGGCAGGGGGGGGGCAGATACGCAGTATTTT. Translating it yields CSVEDTGRGGADTQYF.